The source of this T cell receptor beta chain is a study of blood T cell repertoires in COVID-19. Authors' methods: Nucleated cell number was recorded as an estimate derived from reference gene primer amplification. This table comes from immunoSEQ multiplex PCR, and its TCRdb copy is limited to in-frame clones, with some not included. V and J calls and clone size are given by that table; D and trimming were obtained from the DNA. The repertoire holds approximately 210,000 clones, with roughly 90% as singletons. Clinical history reported by participants formed the basis on which cohorts were assigned. Cohort 3 recovery required two negative PCRs, clearance, or symptom resolution. This sequence was found in a young woman who had recovered from COVID-19. Sequences were obtained from PBMCs or T cells enriched from blood (not recorded which).

The DNA of the CDR3 is TGTGCCAGCAGTATTCAGGGAAATGGCTACACCTTC. Translation: CASSIQGNGYTF. V and J are TRBV28 and TRBJ1-2; a weak D match, TRBD1 (5 bases). In germline, CDR1 is MDHEN, CDR2 SYDVKM. Trimming shortened V by 5 bases and J by 6 bases, and 10 bases separated the two germline ends. The CDR3 totals 12 residues.